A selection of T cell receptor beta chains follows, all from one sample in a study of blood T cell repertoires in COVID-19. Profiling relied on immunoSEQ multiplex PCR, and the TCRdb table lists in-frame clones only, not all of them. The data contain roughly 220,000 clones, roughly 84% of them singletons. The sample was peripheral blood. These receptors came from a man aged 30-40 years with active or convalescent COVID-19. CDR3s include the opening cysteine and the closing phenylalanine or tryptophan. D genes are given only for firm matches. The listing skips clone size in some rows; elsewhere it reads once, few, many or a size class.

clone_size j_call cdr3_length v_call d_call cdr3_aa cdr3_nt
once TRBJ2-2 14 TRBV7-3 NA CASSPQAVVGELFF TGTGCCAGCAGCCCCCAGGCCGTGGTCGGGGAGCTGTTTTTT
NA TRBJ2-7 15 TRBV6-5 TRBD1 CASSRSGTGGIEQYF TGTGCCAGCAGTCGCTCCGGGACAGGGGGCATCGAGCAGTACTTC
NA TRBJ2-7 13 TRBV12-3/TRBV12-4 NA CASSFWQGLEQYF TGTGCCAGCAGTTTTTGGCAGGGACTCGAGCAGTACTTC
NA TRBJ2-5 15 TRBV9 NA CASSAFGGYQETQYF TGTGCCAGCAGCGCCTTTGGGGGGTACCAAGAGACCCAGTACTTC
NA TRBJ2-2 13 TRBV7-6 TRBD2 CAGGGFNTGELFF TGTGCCGGGGGAGGGTTTAACACCGGGGAGCTGTTTTTT
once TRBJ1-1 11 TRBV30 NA CAWSVAPEAFF TGTGCCTGGAGTGTGGCACCTGAAGCTTTCTTT
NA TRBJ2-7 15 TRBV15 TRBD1 CATSRHRQGNYEQYF TGTGCCACCAGCAGACACCGACAGGGCAACTACGAGCAGTACTTC
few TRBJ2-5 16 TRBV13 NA CASSLGLATSQETQYF TGTGCCAGCAGCTTAGGGTTGGCCACCAGCCAAGAGACCCAGTACTTC
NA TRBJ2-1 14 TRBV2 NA CATTHKGTVNEQFF TGTGCCACCACACACAAGGGGACTGTCAATGAGCAGTTCTTC
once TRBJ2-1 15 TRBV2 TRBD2 CASRSERGGYNEQFF TGTGCCAGCCGCTCCGAGCGGGGGGGCTACAATGAGCAGTTCTTC
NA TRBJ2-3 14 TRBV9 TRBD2 CASSEAGVGYTQYF TGTGCCAGCAGCGAGGCGGGAGTAGGCTATACGCAGTATTTT
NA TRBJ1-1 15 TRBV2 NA CASSETGLGNTEAFF TGTGCCAGCAGTGAAACAGGGCTGGGGAACACTGAAGCTTTCTTT
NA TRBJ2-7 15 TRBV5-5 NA CASSVESGLYYEQYF TGTGCCAGCAGCGTAGAATCAGGGCTCTACTACGAGCAGTACTTC
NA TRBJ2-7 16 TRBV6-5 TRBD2 CASSYSSAGGPYEQYF TGTGCCAGCAGTTACTCGAGCGCGGGAGGGCCCTACGAGCAGTACTTC
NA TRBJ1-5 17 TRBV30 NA CAWSVQTSQGMNQPQHF TGTGCCTGGAGTGTCCAGACTAGCCAGGGGATGAATCAGCCCCAGCATTTT
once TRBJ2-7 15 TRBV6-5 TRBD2 CASHPRRGGGYEQYF TGTGCCAGCCACCCCCGGAGGGGCGGGGGCTACGAGCAGTACTTC
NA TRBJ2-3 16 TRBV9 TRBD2 CASSVGTSGGRDTQYF TGTGCCAGCAGCGTAGGGACTAGCGGGGGACGGGATACGCAGTATTTT
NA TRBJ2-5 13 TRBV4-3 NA CASSRAPQETQYF TGCGCCAGCAGCCGAGCCCCACAAGAGACCCAGTACTTC
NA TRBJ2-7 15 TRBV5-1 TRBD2 CASSLGLAGRYEQYF TGCGCCAGCAGCTTGGGACTAGCGGGACGGTACGAGCAGTACTTC
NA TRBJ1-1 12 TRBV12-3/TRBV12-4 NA CASSFGGTEAFF TGTGCCAGCAGTTTTGGGGGGACTGAAGCTTTCTTT
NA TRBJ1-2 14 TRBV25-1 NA CASSPPGQGRRNTF TGTGCCAGCTCCCCCCCGGGACAAGGAAGGAGGAATACCTTC
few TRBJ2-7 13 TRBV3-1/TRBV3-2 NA CASSSRAGAEQYF TGTGCCAGCAGCTCCCGGGCGGGCGCCGAGCAGTACTTC
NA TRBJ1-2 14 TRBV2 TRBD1 CASTVDRGNYGYTF TGTGCCAGCACAGTTGACAGGGGTAACTATGGCTACACCTTC
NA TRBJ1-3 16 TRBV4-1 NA CASSQVRGGSGNTIYF TGCGCCAGCAGCCAAGTGAGGGGAGGCTCTGGAAACACCATATATTTT
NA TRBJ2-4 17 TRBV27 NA CASSLSTGPLGGNIQYF TGTGCCAGCAGTTTATCGACAGGGCCCCTGGGAGGAAACATTCAGTACTTC
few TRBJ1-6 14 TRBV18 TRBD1 CASSPDRGNSPLHF TGTGCCAGCTCACCAGACAGGGGTAACTCACCCCTCCACTTT
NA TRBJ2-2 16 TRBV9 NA CASSVALRGRTGELFF TGTGCCAGCAGCGTAGCTCTCAGGGGTCGGACCGGGGAGCTGTTTTTT
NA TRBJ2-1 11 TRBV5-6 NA CASNTYNEQFF TGTGCCAGCAATACCTACAATGAGCAGTTCTTC
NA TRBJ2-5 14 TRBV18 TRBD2 CASSGGRAPETQYF TGTGCCAGCTCAGGCGGGAGGGCCCCGGAGACCCAGTACTTC
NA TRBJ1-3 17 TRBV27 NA CASSLSPRGYSGNTIYF TGTGCCAGCAGTTTAAGTCCGCGGGGCTACTCTGGAAACACCATATATTTT
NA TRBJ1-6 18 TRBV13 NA CASSLRRAGRGGNSPLHF TGTGCCAGCAGCTTAAGAAGGGCGGGACGTGGGGGTAATTCACCCCTCCACTTT
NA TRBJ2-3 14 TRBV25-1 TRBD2 CASSERGGTDTQYF TGTGCCAGCAGTGAGCGGGGGGGCACAGATACGCAGTATTTT
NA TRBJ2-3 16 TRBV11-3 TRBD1 CASSSSGGLATDTQYF TGTGCCAGCAGCTCGTCAGGGGGCTTGGCCACAGATACGCAGTATTTT
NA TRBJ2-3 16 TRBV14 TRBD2 CASSQGLAAITDTQYF TGTGCCAGCAGCCAAGGACTAGCCGCTATTACAGATACGCAGTATTTT
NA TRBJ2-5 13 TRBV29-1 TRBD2 CSVQGGFQETQYF TGCAGCGTCCAGGGAGGGTTCCAAGAGACCCAGTACTTC
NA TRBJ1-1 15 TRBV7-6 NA CASSSRTGREAEAFF TGTGCCAGCAGCTCCCGCACAGGGAGGGAGGCTGAAGCTTTCTTT
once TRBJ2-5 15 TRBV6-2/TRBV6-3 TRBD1 CASSSIRDSQETQYF TGTGCCAGCAGTTCCATCCGGGACAGCCAAGAGACCCAGTACTTC
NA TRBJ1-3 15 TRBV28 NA CASSSRAFSGNTIYF TGTGCCAGCAGTTCGAGAGCGTTCTCTGGAAACACCATATATTTT
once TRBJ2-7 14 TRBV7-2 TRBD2 CASSFSREGYEQYF TGTGCCAGCAGCTTCTCCAGGGAGGGATACGAGCAGTACTTC
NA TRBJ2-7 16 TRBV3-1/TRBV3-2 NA CASSQALSGTGYEQYF TGTGCCAGCAGCCAAGCTCTCAGCGGGACAGGCTACGAGCAGTACTTC
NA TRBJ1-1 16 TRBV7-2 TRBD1 CASSLMGVVTGVEAFF TGTGCCAGCAGCTTAATGGGAGTCGTGACAGGGGTCGAAGCTTTCTTT
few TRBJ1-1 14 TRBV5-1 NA CASSLLQVNTEAFF TGCGCCAGCAGCTTATTACAGGTGAACACTGAAGCTTTCTTT
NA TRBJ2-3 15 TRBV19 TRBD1 CASSPTGEVADTQYF TGTGCCAGTAGCCCGACAGGGGAGGTGGCAGATACGCAGTATTTT
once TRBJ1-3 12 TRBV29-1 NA CSVDGSGNTIYF TGCAGCGTTGACGGCTCTGGAAACACCATATATTTT
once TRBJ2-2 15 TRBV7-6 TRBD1 CASSLGAQGAGELFF TGTGCCAGCAGCTTAGGAGCGCAGGGGGCCGGGGAGCTGTTTTTT
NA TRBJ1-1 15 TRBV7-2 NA CASSLEQALNTEAFF TGTGCCAGCAGCTTAGAACAGGCACTGAACACTGAAGCTTTCTTT
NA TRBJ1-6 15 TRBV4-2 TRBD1 CASSRRQGANSPLHF TGTGCCAGCAGCCGCCGTCAGGGGGCAAATTCACCCCTCCACTTT
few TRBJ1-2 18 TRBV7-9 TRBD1 CASSLGLGGGQTGYGYTF TGTGCCAGCAGCTTAGGCCTAGGTGGGGGACAGACCGGATATGGCTACACCTTC
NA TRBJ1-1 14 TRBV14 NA CASSLAGMNTEAFF TGTGCCAGCAGCCTCGCGGGCATGAACACTGAAGCTTTCTTT
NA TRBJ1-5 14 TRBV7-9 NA CASSSTVTSQPQHF TGTGCCAGCAGCTCGACAGTGACCAGTCAGCCCCAGCATTTT
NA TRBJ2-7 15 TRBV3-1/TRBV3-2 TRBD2 CASSPRAGGRVERYF TGTGCCAGCAGCCCTCGAGCGGGAGGGCGGGTAGAGCGGTACTTC
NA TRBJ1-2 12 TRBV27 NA CASSSPGVGYTF TGTGCCAGCAGTTCCCCCGGGGTGGGCTACACCTTC
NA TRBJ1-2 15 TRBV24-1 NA CATSGHGTSNGGYTF TGTGCCACCAGTGGCCATGGGACTTCGAACGGAGGCTACACCTTC
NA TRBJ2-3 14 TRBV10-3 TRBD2 CAIMSGGRTDTQYF TGTGCCATCATGTCGGGGGGGCGTACAGATACGCAGTATTTT